This TCR beta chain was captured by sequencing in a study of blood T cell repertoires in COVID-19. This CDR3 comprises 14 residues. Trimming left V 2 bases short and J 4 bases short, with 12 bases between. Germline loops: CDR1 SGHDT, CDR2 YYEEEE. Using immunoSEQ multiplex PCR, the repertoire was profiled, and TCRdb retains in-frame clones only, with some absent. The data contain about 160,000 clones, 84% of them singletons. The sample was PBMCs or T cells enriched from blood (not recorded which). The chain recombines TRBV5-6 with TRBJ2-5, with a weak D call TRBD1 (5 bases). The TCR sequence derives from a man aged 50 or older who had recovered from COVID-19. The CDR3 protein is CASSFRQGGETQYF. CDR3 in DNA: TGTGCCAGCAGCTTTAGGCAGGGTGGAGAGACCCAGTACTTC.